This T cell receptor beta chain was observed in a study of T cell responses to AZD1222 COVID-19 vaccine. Whole-study results and caveats: Spike was spanned by vaccine-associated CD4 TCRs, with dominance at 160-218 and 743-854. All repertoire sampling was performed exclusively after the peak T cell response. Nearly half of spike-specific TCRs reportedly go after variant regions that carry no mutations. Clonal diversity may have been underestimated, and the donors were mostly white British, with more females than males.

Sequencing used immunoSEQ multiplex PCR; TCRdb keeps in-frame clones, though not all of them. The table records about 120,000 clones, 87% of them present only once. Worth noting for this clone: Its antigen is as yet unknown.

The sample here was peripheral blood, taken on day 0 of AZD1222 vaccination. This TCR derives from an adult in good health.

CDR3 DNA sequence: TGTGCCAGCAGCGGGGCCAGGATCGGCTACACCTTC. Residues: CASSGARIGYTF. This chain uses TRBV9 with TRBJ1-2; no clear D gene. CDR1 and CDR2 (germline): SGDLS, YYNGEE. V gave up 3 bases and J gave up 8 bases, with 11 bases separating them. The CDR3 covers 12 residues.